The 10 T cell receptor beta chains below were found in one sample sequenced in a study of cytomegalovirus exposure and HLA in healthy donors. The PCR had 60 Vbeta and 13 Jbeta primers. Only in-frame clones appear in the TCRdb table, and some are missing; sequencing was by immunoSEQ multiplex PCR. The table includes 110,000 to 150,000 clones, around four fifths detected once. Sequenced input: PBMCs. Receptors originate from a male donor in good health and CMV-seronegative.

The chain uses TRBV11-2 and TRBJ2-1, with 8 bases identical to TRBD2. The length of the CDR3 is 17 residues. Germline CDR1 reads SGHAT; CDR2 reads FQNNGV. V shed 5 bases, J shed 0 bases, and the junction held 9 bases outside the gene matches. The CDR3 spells CASSQGLALDSYNEQFF. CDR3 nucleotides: TGTGCCAGCAGCCAAGGACTAGCTTTGGACTCCTACAATGAGCAGTTCTTC.

CDR3 protein: CASSLVPGLHYGYTF. The CDR3 bases are TGCGCCAGCAGCTTGGTACCGGGACTGCACTATGGCTACACCTTC. V gene TRBV5-1 combines with J gene TRBJ1-2; tentative D call: TRBD1 (5 bases). Germline V gene sequence: CDR1 SGHRS, CDR2 YFSETQ. The length of the CDR3 is 15 residues. V lost 0 bases and J lost 3, with 12 bases in between.

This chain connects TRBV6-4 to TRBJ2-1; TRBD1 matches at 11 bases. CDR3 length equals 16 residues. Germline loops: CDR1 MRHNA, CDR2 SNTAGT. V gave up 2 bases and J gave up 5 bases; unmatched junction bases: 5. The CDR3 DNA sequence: TGTGCCAGCAGTGACGCGGCGGGACAGGGGGACAATGAGCAGTTCTTC. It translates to CASSDAAGQGDNEQFF.

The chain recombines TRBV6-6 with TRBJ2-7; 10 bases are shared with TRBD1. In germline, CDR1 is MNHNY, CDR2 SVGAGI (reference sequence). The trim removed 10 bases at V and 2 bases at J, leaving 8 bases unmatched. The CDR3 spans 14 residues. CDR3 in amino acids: CATSGGQGTYEQYF. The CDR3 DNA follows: TGTGCCACCTCCGGGGGACAGGGGACCTACGAGCAGTACTTC.

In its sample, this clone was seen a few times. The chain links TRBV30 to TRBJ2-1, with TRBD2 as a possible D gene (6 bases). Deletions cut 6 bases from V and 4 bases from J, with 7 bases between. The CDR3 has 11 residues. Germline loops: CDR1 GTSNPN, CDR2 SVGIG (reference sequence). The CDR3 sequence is CACGSYNEQFF. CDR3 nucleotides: TGTGCCTGCGGGAGTTACAATGAGCAGTTCTTC.

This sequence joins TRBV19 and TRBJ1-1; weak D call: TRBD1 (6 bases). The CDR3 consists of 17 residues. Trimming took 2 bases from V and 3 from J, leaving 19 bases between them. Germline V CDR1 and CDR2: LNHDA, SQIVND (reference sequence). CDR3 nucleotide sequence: TGTGCCAGTAGTATATTGGGGCGATTAGAGGGGGACACTGAAGCTTTCTTT. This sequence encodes CASSILGRLEGDTEAFF.

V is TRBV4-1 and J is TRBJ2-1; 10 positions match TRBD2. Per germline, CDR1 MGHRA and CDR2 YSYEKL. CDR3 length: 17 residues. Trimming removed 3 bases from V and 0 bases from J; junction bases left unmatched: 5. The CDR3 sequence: CASSQALAGASYNEQFF. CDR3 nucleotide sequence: TGCGCCAGCAGCCAGGCCCTAGCGGGAGCCTCCTACAATGAGCAGTTCTTC.

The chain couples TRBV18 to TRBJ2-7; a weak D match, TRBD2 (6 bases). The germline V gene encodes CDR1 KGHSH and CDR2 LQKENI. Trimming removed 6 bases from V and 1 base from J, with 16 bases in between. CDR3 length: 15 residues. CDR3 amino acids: CASSPRLEGSYEQYF. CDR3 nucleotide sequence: TGTGCCAGCTCCCCGCGACTAGAAGGTTCCTACGAGCAGTACTTC.

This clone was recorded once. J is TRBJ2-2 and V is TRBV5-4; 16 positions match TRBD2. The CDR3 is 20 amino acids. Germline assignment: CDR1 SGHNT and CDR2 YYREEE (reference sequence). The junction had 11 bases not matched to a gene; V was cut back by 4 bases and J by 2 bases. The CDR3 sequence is CASSPPSGLAGGPNTGELFF. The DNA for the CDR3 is TGTGCCAGCAGCCCTCCTTCGGGACTAGCGGGGGGGCCCAACACCGGGGAGCTGTTTTTT.

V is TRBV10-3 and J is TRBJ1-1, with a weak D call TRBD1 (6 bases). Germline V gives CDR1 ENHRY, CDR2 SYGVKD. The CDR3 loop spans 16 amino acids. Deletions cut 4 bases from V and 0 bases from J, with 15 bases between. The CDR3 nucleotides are TGTGCCATCAGTGCTTTTAGGGGGAGAGTGAACACTGAAGCTTTCTTT. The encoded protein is CAISAFRGRVNTEAFF.